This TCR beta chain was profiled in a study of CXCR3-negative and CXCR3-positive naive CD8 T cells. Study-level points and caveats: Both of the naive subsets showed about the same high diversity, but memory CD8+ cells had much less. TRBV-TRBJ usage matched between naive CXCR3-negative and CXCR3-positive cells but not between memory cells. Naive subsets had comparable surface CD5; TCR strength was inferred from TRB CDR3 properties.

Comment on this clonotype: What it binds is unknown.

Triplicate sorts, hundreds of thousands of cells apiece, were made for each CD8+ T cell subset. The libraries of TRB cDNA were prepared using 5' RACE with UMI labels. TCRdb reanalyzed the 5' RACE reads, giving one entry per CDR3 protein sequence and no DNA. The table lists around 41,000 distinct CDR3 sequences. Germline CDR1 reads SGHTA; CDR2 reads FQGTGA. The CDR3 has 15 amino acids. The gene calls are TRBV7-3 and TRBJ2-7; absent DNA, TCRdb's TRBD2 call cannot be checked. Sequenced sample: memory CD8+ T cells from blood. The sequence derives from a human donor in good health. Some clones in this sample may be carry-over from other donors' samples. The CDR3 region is CASSLALGEAYEQYF. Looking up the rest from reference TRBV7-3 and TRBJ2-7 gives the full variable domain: GAGVSQTPSNKVTEKGKYVELRCDPISGHTALYWYRQSLGQGPEFLIYFQGTGAADDSGLPNDRFFAVRPEGSVSTLKIQRTERGDSAVYLCASSLALGEAYEQYFGPGTRLTVT.